This TCR beta chain was obtained from a study of identical twins. Germline CDR1 LGHDT, CDR2 YNNKEL (reference sequence). The V and J ends lost 4 bases and 8 bases respectively, with 12 bases between them. The CDR3 totals 13 residues. TCRdb ran MiXCR on the 5' RACE reads and lists one entry per CDR3 protein. The table shows hundreds of thousands of distinct CDR3 sequences, with roughly 7.5% occurring only once. This clonotype was detected a few times. These sequences were also reported in another study, on yellow fever vaccine responses in identical twins.

This TCR derives from a woman aged 18-29 years in good health. The V call is TRBV3-1, the J call TRBJ2-1; D is perhaps TRBD1 or TRBD2 (6 bases each). Specimen: memory (CD45RO+) T cells sorted from blood. CDR3 nucleotides: TGTGCCAGCAGCCGGGCAGGGGAGGATGAGCAGTTCTTC. As protein: CASSRAGEDEQFF.